These 9 T cell receptor beta chains originate from one sample sequenced in a study of pediatric ulcerative colitis. Sequenced by immunoSEQ multiplex PCR; TCRdb stores in-frame clones only, minus some. The table includes 10,000 to 13,000 clones, roughly 82% detected once. The rectum was sampled with one to two pinch biopsies at colonoscopy. Source material: gut tissue. The receptors shown here come from a girl aged 5 to 17 who was a control in a study of pediatric ulcerative colitis.

The gene calls are TRBV4-1 and TRBJ1-4, with TRBD1 identical over 7 bases. The CDR3 length is 16 residues. After removal of 4 bases from V and 4 bases from J, the junction contained 9 bases not matched to a gene. CDR1 is MGHRA, CDR2 YSYEKL, per germline. In DNA form, the CDR3 reads TGCGCCAGCAGCCGCGGGGGACAGCTGCTTAATGAAAAACTGTTTTTT. Translated: CASSRGGQLLNEKLFF.

This clone was detected a few times. The genes are TRBV5-1 and TRBJ2-7, with a weak D call TRBD1 (6 bases). The V gene's germline CDR1 is SGHRS and CDR2 YFSETQ. The CDR3 has 12 residues. V lost 4 bases, J lost 3 bases, and 8 bases lay in between. The CDR3 reads CASSQTGYEQYF. CDR3 nucleotides: TGCGCCAGCAGCCAGACAGGCTACGAGCAGTACTTC.

V usage is TRBV5-1 and J usage is TRBJ2-3; D perhaps matches TRBD2 (5 bases). Deletions cut 5 bases from V and 2 bases from J, with 15 bases between. Germline-derived CDR1 and CDR2 are SGHRS and YFSETQ. CDR3 length: 15 residues. The CDR3 DNA reads TGCGCCAGCAGACCTGAGCGGCACCACACAGATACGCAGTATTTT. Translating gives CASRPERHHTDTQYF.

This sequence joins TRBV28 and TRBJ2-3; TRBD1 matches at 10 bases. The V segment lost 3 bases and the J segment 2 bases; nucleotides outside the gene matches: 11. The CDR3 is made up of 18 amino acids. The V gene's germline CDR1 is MDHEN and CDR2 SYDVKM. CDR3 bases: TGTGCCAGCAGTTTCCTACCTTTGGGACAGGGGATCACAGATACGCAGTATTTT. The encoded protein is CASSFLPLGQGITDTQYF. The full variable domain, completed using reference TRBV28 and TRBJ2-3, is DVKVTQSSRYLVKRTGEKVFLECVQDMDHENMFWYRQDPGLGLRLIYFSYDVKMKEKGDIPEGYSVSREKKERFSLILESASTNQTSMYLCASSFLPLGQGITDTQYFGPGTRLTVL.

The chain links TRBV4-1 to TRBJ2-5, with D perhaps matching TRBD2 (6 bases). CDR3 length equals 14 residues. V dropped 1 base and J dropped 5 bases, with 11 bases sitting between them. Germline values: CDR1 MGHRA, CDR2 YSYEKL. CDR3 protein: CASSQGTGRETQYF. DNA for the CDR3: TGCGCCAGCAGCCAAGGGACTGGGAGGGAGACCCAGTACTTC.

V usage is TRBV5-1 and J usage is TRBJ2-7, with unresolved D. The CDR3 is made up of 13 amino acids. The V gene lost 0 bases and the J gene lost 4 bases, with 8 bases spanning the gap. Germline CDR1 SGHRS, CDR2 YFSETQ. DNA of the CDR3: TGCGCCAGCAGCTTGGCGTATCCGTACGAGCAGTACTTC. Residues: CASSLAYPYEQYF.

This chain links TRBV13 with TRBJ1-1, with D maybe TRBD1 (6 bases). CDR3 length: 13 residues. V was clipped by 5 bases and J by 7 bases, with 14 bases between them. Germline V gene sequence: CDR1 PRHDT, CDR2 FYEKMQ (reference sequence). The CDR3 region is CASSRDTIIEAFF. The CDR3 DNA follows: TGTGCCAGCAGCCGGGACACCATAATTGAAGCTTTCTTT.

The chain employs TRBV6-5 and TRBJ2-3; D remains ambiguous. This CDR3 has 13 residues. The germline CDR1 and CDR2 sequences are MNHEY and SVGAGI. The V end was cut by 5 bases, the J end by 10 bases, with 16 bases between. CDR3 amino acids: CASSEDQTGAQYF. The CDR3 region has the DNA TGTGCCAGCAGTGAAGATCAGACGGGTGCGCAGTATTTT.

This chain joins TRBV5-1 and TRBJ2-5; TRBD2 agrees at 13 bases. Trimming took 4 bases from V and 5 from J; bases not matched to a gene: 5. CDR1 and CDR2 from the germline V gene are SGHRS and YFSETQ. The CDR3 length is 15 residues. In DNA, the CDR3 is TGCGCCAGCAGCGGCGGACTAGCGGGAGTGGAGACCCAGTACTTC. Translation gives CASSGGLAGVETQYF.